This TCR beta chain derives from a study of PD-1 blockade in classical Hodgkin lymphoma. This CDR3 is 14 amino acids long. V lost 4 bases and J lost 7, with 17 bases in between. CDR1 and CDR2 (germline): MNHEY, SMNVEV (reference sequence). This clone appeared once. Measured with immunoSEQ multiplex PCR; TCRdb has only the in-frame clones, and not every one. The table has roughly 100,000 clones, 90% to 95% seen once. Documented time point: cycle 4 day 1 (C4D1), after more than five weeks of nivolumab. Each and every patient relapsed after autologous stem cell transplantation, and patients got differing brentuximab vedotin exposure.

The sequencing used peripheral blood mononuclear cells (PBMCs), collected before the fourth cycle of nivolumab. The V and J genes are TRBV27 and TRBJ2-7, with D unresolved. The clonotype comes from a human donor with classical Hodgkin lymphoma. The CDR3 nucleotides are TGTGCCAGCAGTTCCCCAACTAACCGGGTGGAGCAGTACTTC. This codes for CASSSPTNRVEQYF.